This TCR beta chain was sequenced for a study of cytomegalovirus exposure and HLA in healthy donors. Study-level findings and limits: TRBV6-2, TRBV6-3 and some other V segments were unresolvable in 87-base-pair reads. The sole available immune exposure information was CMV serostatus. Later analysis showed most CMV-associated TCR beta chains appearing HLA-restricted. Some highly shared sequence variants likely arose as a pipeline artifact.

Per germline, CDR1 GTSNPN and CDR2 SVGIG (reference sequence). The V and J ends lost 1 base and 4 bases respectively, with 13 bases between them. The CDR3 covers 14 residues. It was with 60 Vbeta and 13 Jbeta primers that the PCR ran. The data were produced by immunoSEQ multiplex PCR, yet TCRdb's version contains in-frame clones alone and is incomplete. The table has 130,000 to 150,000 clones, around 79% seen once. Comment on this clone: Its cognate antigen is unknown. Other DNA sequences within the sample encode an identical CDR3.

The V and J genes are TRBV30 and TRBJ1-1; TRBD1 might be the D (5 bases). The sequencing input was PBMCs. This receptor was obtained from a male donor in good health and CMV-seronegative. The CDR3 region has the DNA TGTGCCTGGAGTGCGGGGGGGGGTGGCACTGAAGCTTTCTTT. Its protein is CAWSAGGGGTEAFF.